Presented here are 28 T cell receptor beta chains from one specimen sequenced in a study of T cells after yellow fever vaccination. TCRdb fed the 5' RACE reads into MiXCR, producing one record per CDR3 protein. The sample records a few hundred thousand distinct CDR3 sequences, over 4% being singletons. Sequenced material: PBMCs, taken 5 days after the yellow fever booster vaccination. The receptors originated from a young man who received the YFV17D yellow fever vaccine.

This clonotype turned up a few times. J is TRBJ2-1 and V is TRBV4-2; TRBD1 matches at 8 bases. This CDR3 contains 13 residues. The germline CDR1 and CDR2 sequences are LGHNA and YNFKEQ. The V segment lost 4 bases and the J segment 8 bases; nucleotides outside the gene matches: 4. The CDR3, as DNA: TGTGCCAGCAGCCGACAGGGGAAGGATGAGCAGTTCTTC. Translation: CASSRQGKDEQFF.

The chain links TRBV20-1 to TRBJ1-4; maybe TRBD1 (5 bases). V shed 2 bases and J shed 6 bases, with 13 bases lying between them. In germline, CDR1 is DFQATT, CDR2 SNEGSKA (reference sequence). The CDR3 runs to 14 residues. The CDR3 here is CSARPGGAHEKLFF. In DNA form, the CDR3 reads TGCAGTGCTAGACCGGGAGGGGCTCATGAAAAACTGTTTTTT.

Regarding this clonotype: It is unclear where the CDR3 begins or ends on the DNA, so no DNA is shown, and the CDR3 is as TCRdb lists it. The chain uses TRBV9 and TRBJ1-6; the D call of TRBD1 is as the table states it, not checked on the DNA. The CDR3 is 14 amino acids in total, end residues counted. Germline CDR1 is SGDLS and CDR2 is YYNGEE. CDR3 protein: CASSVGQGSTPHHF.

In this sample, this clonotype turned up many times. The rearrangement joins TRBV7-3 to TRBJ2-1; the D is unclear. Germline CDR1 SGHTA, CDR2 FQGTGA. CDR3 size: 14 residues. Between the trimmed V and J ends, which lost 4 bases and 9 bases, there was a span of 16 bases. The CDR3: CASSSPELWGEQFF. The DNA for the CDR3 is TGTGCCAGCAGCTCCCCCGAGTTATGGGGTGAGCAGTTCTTC.

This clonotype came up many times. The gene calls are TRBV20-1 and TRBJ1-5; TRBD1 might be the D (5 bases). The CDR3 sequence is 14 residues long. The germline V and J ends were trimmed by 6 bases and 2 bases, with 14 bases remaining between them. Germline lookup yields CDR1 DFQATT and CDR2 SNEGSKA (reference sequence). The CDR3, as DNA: TGCAGTGCCATGGACACCAAAGGCAATCAGCCCCAGCATTTT. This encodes CSAMDTKGNQPQHF.

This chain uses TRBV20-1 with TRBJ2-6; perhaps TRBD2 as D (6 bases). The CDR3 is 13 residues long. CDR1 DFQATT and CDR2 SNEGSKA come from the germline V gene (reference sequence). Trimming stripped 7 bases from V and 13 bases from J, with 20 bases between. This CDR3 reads CSVSGQGGAVLTF. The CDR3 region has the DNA TGCAGTGTATCCGGCCAGGGAGGCGCAGTCCTGACTTTC.

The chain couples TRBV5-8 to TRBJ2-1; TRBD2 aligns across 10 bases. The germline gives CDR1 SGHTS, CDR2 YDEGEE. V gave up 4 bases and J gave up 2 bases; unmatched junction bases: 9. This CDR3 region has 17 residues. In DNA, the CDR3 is TGTGCCAGCAGCCCTAAACCCGGGACTAGCGCCTACAATGAGCAGTTCTTC. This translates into CASSPKPGTSAYNEQFF.

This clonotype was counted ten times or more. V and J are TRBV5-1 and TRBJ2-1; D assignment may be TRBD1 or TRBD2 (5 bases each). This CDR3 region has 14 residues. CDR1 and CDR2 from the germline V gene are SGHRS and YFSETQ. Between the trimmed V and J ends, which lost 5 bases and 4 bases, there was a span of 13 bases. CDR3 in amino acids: CASRGQGPYNEQFF. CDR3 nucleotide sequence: TGCGCCAGCAGGGGTCAGGGACCTTACAATGAGCAGTTCTTC.

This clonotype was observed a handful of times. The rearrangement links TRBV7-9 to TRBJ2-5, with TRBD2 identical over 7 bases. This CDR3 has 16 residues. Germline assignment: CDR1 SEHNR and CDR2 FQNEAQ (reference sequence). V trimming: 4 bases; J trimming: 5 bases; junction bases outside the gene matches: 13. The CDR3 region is CASSSAGEGMGETQYF. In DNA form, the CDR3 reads TGTGCCAGCAGCTCGGCCGGGGAGGGGATGGGGGAGACCCAGTACTTC. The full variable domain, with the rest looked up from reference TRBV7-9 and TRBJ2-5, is DTGVSQNPRHKITKRGQNVTFRCDPISEHNRLYWYRQTLGQGPEFLTYFQNEAQLEKSRLLSDRFSAERPKGSFSTLEIQRTEQGDSAMYLCASSSAGEGMGETQYFGPGTRLLVL.

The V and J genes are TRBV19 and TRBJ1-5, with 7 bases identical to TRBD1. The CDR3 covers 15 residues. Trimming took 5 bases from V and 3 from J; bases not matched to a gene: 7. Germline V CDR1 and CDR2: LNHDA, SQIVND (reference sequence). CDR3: CASSPDRVDNQPQHF. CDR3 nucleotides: TGTGCCAGTAGTCCTGACAGGGTCGACAATCAGCCCCAGCATTTT.

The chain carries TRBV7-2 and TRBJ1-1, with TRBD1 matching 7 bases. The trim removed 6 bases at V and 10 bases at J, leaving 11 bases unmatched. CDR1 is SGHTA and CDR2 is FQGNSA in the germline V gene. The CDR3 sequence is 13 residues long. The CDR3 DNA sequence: TGTGCCAGCAGTCGACAGGGCCCCGCTGGAGCTTTCTTT. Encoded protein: CASSRQGPAGAFF.

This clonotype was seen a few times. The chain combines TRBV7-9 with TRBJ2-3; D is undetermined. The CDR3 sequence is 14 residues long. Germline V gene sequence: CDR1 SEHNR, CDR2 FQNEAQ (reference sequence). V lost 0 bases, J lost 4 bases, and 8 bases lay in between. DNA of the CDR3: TGTGCCAGCAGCTTAGCTTGGACCGCAGATACGCAGTATTTT. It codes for CASSLAWTADTQYF.

The CDR3 region is CASSPTQGLEQYV. The CDR3 nucleotides read TGTGCCAGCAGCCCTACCCAAGGGCTCGAGCAGTACGTC. V gene TRBV7-2 combines with J gene TRBJ2-7, with unresolved D. With 5 bases removed from V and 6 bases from J, the gap between germline ends came to 14 bases. The germline V gene has CDR1 SGHTA and CDR2 FQGNSA. CDR3 length: 13 residues.

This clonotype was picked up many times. The CDR3 DNA sequence: TGCGCCAGCAGCTTAGGGGGCGGCTATGGCTACACCTTC. It encodes CASSLGGGYGYTF. This sequence joins TRBV5-1 and TRBJ1-2; 7 nucleotides agree with TRBD1. Germline CDR1 and CDR2: SGHRS and YFSETQ. Trimming took 2 bases from V and 4 from J; bases not matched to a gene: 2. The CDR3 runs 13 residues.

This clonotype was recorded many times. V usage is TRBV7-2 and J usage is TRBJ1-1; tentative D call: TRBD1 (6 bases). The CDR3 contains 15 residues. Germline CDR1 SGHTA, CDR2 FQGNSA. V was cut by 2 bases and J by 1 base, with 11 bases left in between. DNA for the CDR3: TGTGCCAGCAGCTTATATGGGGGCGGGAACACTGAAGCTTTCTTT. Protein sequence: CASSLYGGGNTEAFF.

The CDR3 is CASSSGSWQSDSPLHF. The CDR3 nucleotides are TGTGCCAGCAGCTCTGGGTCCTGGCAGTCTGATTCACCCCTCCACTTT. This sequence joins TRBV5-4 and TRBJ1-6; no firm D call. The CDR3 runs to 16 residues. Between the trimmed V and J ends, which lost 3 bases and 8 bases, there was a span of 18 bases. Germline V gene data show CDR1 as SGHNT and CDR2 as YYREEE (reference sequence).

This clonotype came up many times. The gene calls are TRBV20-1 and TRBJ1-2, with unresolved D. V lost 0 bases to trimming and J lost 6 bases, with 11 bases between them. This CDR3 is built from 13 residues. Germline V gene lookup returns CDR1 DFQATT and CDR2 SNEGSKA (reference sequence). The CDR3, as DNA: TGCAGTGCTAGAGATCCGAGAACAAATGGCTACACCTTC. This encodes CSARDPRTNGYTF.

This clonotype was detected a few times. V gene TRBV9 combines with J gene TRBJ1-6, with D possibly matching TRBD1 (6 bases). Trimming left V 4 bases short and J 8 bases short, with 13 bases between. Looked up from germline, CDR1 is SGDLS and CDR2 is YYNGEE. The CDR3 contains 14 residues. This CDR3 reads CASSLRTAHSPLHF. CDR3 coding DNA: TGTGCCAGCAGCCTACGGACAGCGCATTCACCCCTCCACTTT.

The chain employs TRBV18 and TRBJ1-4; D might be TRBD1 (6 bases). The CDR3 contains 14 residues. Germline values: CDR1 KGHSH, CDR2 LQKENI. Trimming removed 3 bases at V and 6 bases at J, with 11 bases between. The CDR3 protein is CASSPMQGYEKLFF. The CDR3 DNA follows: TGTGCCAGCTCACCGATGCAGGGGTATGAAAAACTGTTTTTT.

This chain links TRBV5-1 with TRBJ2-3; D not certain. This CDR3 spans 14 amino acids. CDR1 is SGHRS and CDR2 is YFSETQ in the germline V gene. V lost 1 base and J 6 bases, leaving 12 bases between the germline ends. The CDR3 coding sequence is TGCGCCAGCAGCTTGCTGGACCCCTGGGATACGCAGTATTTT. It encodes CASSLLDPWDTQYF.

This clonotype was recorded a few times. For the CDR3, the DNA is TGTGCCAGCAGCGTAGGCCCGTCTAACTATGGCTACACCTTC. Amino acid sequence: CASSVGPSNYGYTF. The V call is TRBV9, the J call TRBJ1-2; D gene ambiguous. Germline CDR1 and CDR2: SGDLS and YYNGEE. V lost 0 bases to trimming and J lost 0 bases, with 6 bases between them. The CDR3 covers 14 residues.

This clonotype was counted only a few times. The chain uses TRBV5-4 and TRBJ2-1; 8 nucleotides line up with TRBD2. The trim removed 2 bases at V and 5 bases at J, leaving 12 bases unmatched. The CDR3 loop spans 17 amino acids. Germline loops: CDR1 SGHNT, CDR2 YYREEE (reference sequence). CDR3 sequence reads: CASSLRGVAGGHNEQFF. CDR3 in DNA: TGTGCCAGCAGCTTAAGGGGCGTGGCGGGGGGACACAATGAGCAGTTCTTC.

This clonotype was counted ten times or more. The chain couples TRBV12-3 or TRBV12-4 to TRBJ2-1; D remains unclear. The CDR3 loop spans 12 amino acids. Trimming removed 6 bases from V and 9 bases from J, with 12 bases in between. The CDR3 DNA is TGTGCCAGCAGCCCGAACACCGTTGAGCAGTTCTTC. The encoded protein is CASSPNTVEQFF.

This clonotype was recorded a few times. CDR3 in DNA: TGTGCCAGCAGTGTCACAGGGGATGGGTGGGACGAGCAGTACTTC. Translating it yields CASSVTGDGWDEQYF. This chain connects TRBV6-5 to TRBJ2-7, with 7 bases identical to TRBD1. The trim removed 5 bases at V and 5 bases at J, leaving 12 bases unmatched. The CDR3 runs 15 residues. Germline V gene sequence: CDR1 MNHEY, CDR2 SVGAGI.

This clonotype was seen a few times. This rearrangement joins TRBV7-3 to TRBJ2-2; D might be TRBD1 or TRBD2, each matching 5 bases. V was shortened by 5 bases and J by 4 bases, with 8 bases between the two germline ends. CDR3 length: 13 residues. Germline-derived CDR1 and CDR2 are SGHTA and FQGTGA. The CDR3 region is CASSGTSTGELFF. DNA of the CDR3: TGTGCCAGCAGCGGGACGTCCACCGGGGAGCTGTTTTTT.

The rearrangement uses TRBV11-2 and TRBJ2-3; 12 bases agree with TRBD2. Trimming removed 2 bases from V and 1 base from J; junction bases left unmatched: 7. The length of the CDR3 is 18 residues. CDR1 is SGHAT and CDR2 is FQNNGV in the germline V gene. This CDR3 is CASSLTLSSGGGTDTQYF. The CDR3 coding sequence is TGTGCCAGCAGCTTAACCCTCTCTAGCGGGGGGGGCACAGATACGCAGTATTTT.

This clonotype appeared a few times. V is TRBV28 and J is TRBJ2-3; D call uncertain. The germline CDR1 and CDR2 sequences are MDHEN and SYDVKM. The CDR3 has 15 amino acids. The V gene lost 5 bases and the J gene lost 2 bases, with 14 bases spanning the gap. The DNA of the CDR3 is TGTGCCAGCAGTAAAACTGGAGAGCTCACAGATACGCAGTATTTT. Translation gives CASSKTGELTDTQYF. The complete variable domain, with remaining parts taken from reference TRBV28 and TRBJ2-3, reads DVKVTQSSRYLVKRTGEKVFLECVQDMDHENMFWYRQDPGLGLRLIYFSYDVKMKEKGDIPEGYSVSREKKERFSLILESASTNQTSMYLCASSKTGELTDTQYFGPGTRLTVL.

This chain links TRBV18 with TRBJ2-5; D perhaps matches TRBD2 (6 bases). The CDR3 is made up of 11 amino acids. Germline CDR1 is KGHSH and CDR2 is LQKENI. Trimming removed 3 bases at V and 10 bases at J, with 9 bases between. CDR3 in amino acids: CASSPRDFQYF. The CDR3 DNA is TGTGCCAGCTCACCCAGGGACTTCCAGTACTTC.